This TCR beta chain was observed in a study of cytomegalovirus exposure and HLA in healthy donors (dated by TCRdb to about 2017). For context, the study as a whole: An earlier analysis of several hundred of the donors reported over 250 Gb of sequence data and some 110 million unique TCR beta sequences obtained from roughly 170 million T cells. The genetic ancestry cluster associated with self-reported Caucasian donors included 81% of the roughly 390 genotyped donors. Because of strong linkage in the cohort, five DR-DQ haplotypes were treated as single units for association and clustering. The number of typed donors differed by locus: about 629-630 for A, B, C, DRB1 and DQB1; 522 for DQA1; over 600 for DPA1; and about 450 for DPB1. A later genetic analysis took genome-wide SNP genotypes for about 60% of the roughly 670 donors and used that subset as a discovery cohort. Every discovery cohort repertoire had been produced on one sequencing platform. Across 398 genotyped donors of the cohort, an average of about 250,000 unique TCR beta nucleotide sequences per donor were sequenced, and roughly a sixth of those sequences were non-productive. The study combined high-throughput TCR immunosequencing, statistical association of individual TCRs with disease status, and machine learning to predict cytomegalovirus infection status. In a later analysis, previously published TCR beta repertoires from 500 to 750 donors were re-analyzed and high-resolution HLA genotyping was added so that TCR occurrence patterns could be studied. Donor age, sex, ethnicity and CMV serostatus were compiled alongside the repertoire data. The later analysis used no new phenotypic data to find candidate immune exposures, relying instead on TCR beta sequences and their occurrence across donors. An early release that covered 640 HLA-typed donors contained approximately 300 gigabases of sequencing data and tens of millions of unique TCR sequences. The aim of the study was to test whether cataloging public T cell receptors could identify signatures of past pathogen exposure. To decide whether each TCR beta V gene segment behaved as functional or pseudogenic, an earlier analysis of nearly 600 of the donors relied on high-throughput TCR beta sequencing. HLA typing included class I and class II loci at four-digit resolution. The study used immunosequencing to profile the T cell repertoires of hundreds of subjects and linked those repertoires to cytomegalovirus serostatus. Along with the approximately 670-subject first cohort, a separate validation cohort of over 90 different subjects was used. Broader findings and caveats from the paper: In a later analysis, HLA-associated TCR beta chains showed more clonal expansion and lower generation probabilities than non-associated chains that were equally common. A later analysis reported that several top co-occurrence clusters appeared linked to parvovirus B19, influenza, CMV and Epstein-Barr virus. A few of the identified cytomegalovirus-associated TCR beta chains were confirmed in vitro to be specific for cytomegalovirus antigens. Across donors, most TCR sequences were observed very rarely, whereas some public TCRs were present in many individuals. A later analysis found that most CMV-associated TCR beta chains appeared HLA-restricted, with HLA associations seemingly driven largely by CMV exposure. The only immune exposure information available for the cohort was CMV serostatus. A further reported finding was that TCR beta sequences accurately predicted the HLA-A and HLA-B alleles for most subjects in the first cohort. In a later genetic analysis, a missense DCLRE1C variant was associated with V-gene and J-gene trimming of TCR beta chains, and the association was replicated in an independent cohort. Roughly uniform sequencing depth across donors was assumed in presence/absence analyses, although this assumption may not hold. In this cohort, only TCR beta chains were sequenced, and detectable features were limited by the absence of alpha or paired-chain data. The authors suggested that the approach could potentially be generalized to other disease states and immunological phenotypes. In an earlier analysis of roughly 560 of the donors, most TCR beta V segments were observed in productive rearrangements about 87% or about 30% of the time, broadly matching IMGT annotations. Because HLA typing was missing for some donors at each locus, association tests included only the typed subset. A cluster of highly shared sequence variants was judged likely to be a technical artifact of the sequencing pipeline. The earlier analysis of some 560 of the donors excluded seventeen rarely observed V segments, including chromosome 9 orphons, because counts were too low. Specific HLA alleles were associated with over 15,000 TCR beta sequences at a false discovery rate of 0.05 in a later analysis. In a later analysis, the rate of TCR association differed among HLA loci, with DRB1 alleles having the most associated TCRs and HLA-C alleles having the fewest. Linkage disequilibrium might explain the correlated functional status among segregating V segments, but an unknown experimental factor could not be ruled out. Some IMGT-functional V segments, including TRBV6-2 and TRBV6-3, could not be distinguished by the 87-base-pair reads and were therefore excluded. The study listed approximately 160 TCR beta chains as associated with cytomegalovirus. In a later genetic analysis, fewer N-insertions in productive TCRs were reported among donors in an Asian-associated ancestry cluster than the roughly 710-donor mean. The classifier was reported to diagnose cytomegalovirus status with high specificity and sensitivity in both the original cohort and the validation cohort. Strong co-occurrence of HLA alleles, especially DR and DQ, made assigning TCR associations to individual alleles difficult.

This clone was seen once. The target of this receptor is not known. No base quality information exists; no much larger clone differs at one position. Libraries were constructed by the immunoSEQ multiplex PCR assay. A mixture of 60 forward primers for TCR Vbeta segments and 13 reverse primers for TCR Jbeta segments was used in the multiplex PCR. The CDR3 region of rearranged TCR beta genes was amplified from genomic DNA by a multiplex PCR assay. On the Illumina HiSeq System, the amplified TCR beta libraries were sequenced as 87-base-pair reads. The source study handled its data this way. A later analysis tallied around 80 million unique TCR beta chains across the 666 repertoires, and about 12 million of those chains were shared by two or more donors. A nearest-neighbor algorithm error-corrected the raw reads and collapsed the reads into unique sequences, merging closely related sequences to remove PCR and sequencing errors. Alignment of CDR3 sequences to IMGT reference sequences was used to assign V, D and J gene segments. For a sequence to be retained, a match of at least six nucleotides to both a V gene segment and a J gene segment was required. Rearrangements were called productive when the CDR3 lacked stop codons and stayed in frame with V and J; all others were non-productive. Following IMGT convention, CDR3 was defined as the stretch from the second conserved V-encoded cysteine to the conserved J-encoded phenylalanine. The earlier analysis of about 640 of the donors excluded any sequence lacking an unambiguous match to a single V gene segment. An earlier analysis of several hundred of the donors called V segments functional above 56.7% productive rearrangements and segregating when the between-donor standard deviation exceeded 5%. To diagnose cytomegalovirus status from the catalog of TCR beta chain sequences, a statistical classification framework was built. In a later analysis, TCR nucleotide sequences were compared against IMGT/GENE-DB human TR gene sequences so that V and J genes could be assigned. Using the TCRdist pipeline, a later analysis assigned CDR3 sequences along with most-parsimonious VDJ recombination scenarios. In a later analysis, every TCR beta chain was defined by the combination of its CDR3 amino acid sequence and its V-gene family, and reads without a unique V-gene family were dropped. To address suspected cross-contamination and a sequencing artifact, a later analysis removed several hundred highly shared, low-generation-probability nucleotide sequences. A later analysis calculated a clonal expansion index for each public chain from normalized within-repertoire ranks of inferred template counts. In a later analysis, generation probabilities were computed using a VDJ recombination model fitted to out-of-frame rearrangements, and the results were checked against IGoR. A later analysis scored TCR-TCR, TCR-HLA and TCR-CMV co-occurrence with hypergeometric tests, applying a repertoire-size bias correction to TCR pairs. To estimate false discovery rates, a later analysis permuted the HLA or CMV assignments 20 times. A later analysis grouped co-occurring TCRs with DBSCAN, adding TCRdist sequence similarity when clustering within HLA-allele-positive subsets. Repertoires with fewer than 30,000 or more than 120,000 public chains, plus five repertoires with anomalous nucleotide sharing, were excluded from co-occurrence clustering. Entries here come from immuneACCESS through TCRdb and include only in-frame sequences with V and J called. Some clones fail to appear in such tables; in the studies checked, an unresolved V gene covers under half of the shortfall, and the cause of the remainder is unknown. That table gives V, J and clone size, and the DNA gave D and trimming. In this sample the table shows around 160,000 clones, roughly 85% of which occur a single time. Of the sample, around a tenth is held by the ten largest clones.

Including the terminal cysteine and phenylalanine, the CDR3 comprises 13 residues. Solely the CDR3 DNA is kept, with 39 bases framed from the first base. CDR1 is given as SGHRS and CDR2 as YFSETQ, both from the germline V gene. The cohort comprised approximately 700 healthy bone marrow donors. At the time of sampling, every cohort member was nominally healthy, though immune exposures that went unrecorded were likely present. The donor was CMV seropositive and was included in the group of 270 or so seropositive cohort members. A peripheral blood sample was provided by each donor, and peripheral blood mononuclear cells were used for TCR beta sequencing. The Qiagen DNeasy Blood Extraction Kit was used to extract genomic DNA from the blood cell samples.

In this chain, TRBV5-1 is recombined with TRBJ2-5, with the D gene not confidently named. The assigned J gene may be wrong: the sequence end matches TRBJ2-7 better. The sequence was collected from a man between 18 and 29 years old in good health and CMV-seropositive. The sequenced sample was PBMCs. The CDR3 here reads CASSLKDSYEQYF. The nucleotides read TGCGCCAGCAGCTTGAAGGATAGCTACGAGCAGTACTTC.